What follows is one TCR beta chain and its context. The specificity of this receptor is unknown. No clone much larger than this one lies a single base away; base qualities are absent. The cohort comprised 666 healthy bone marrow donors. All cohort members were sampled while nominally healthy, although unrecorded immune exposures were likely present. The donor was CMV seropositive and was included in the group of almost 300 seropositive cohort members. A peripheral blood sample was provided by each donor, and peripheral blood mononuclear cells were used for TCR beta sequencing. The Qiagen DNeasy Blood Extraction Kit was used to extract genomic DNA from the blood cell samples. This specimen belongs to a study of cytomegalovirus exposure and HLA in healthy donors (dated by TCRdb to 2016 to 2017). As for the study more broadly: An earlier analysis of 587 of the donors reported roughly 270 Gb of sequence data and some 120 million unique TCR beta sequences from 190 million or so T cells. In the later analysis, no new phenotypic data were used to find candidate immune exposures; instead, reliance was placed on TCR beta sequences and their occurrence across donors. Among almost 400 genotyped donors of the cohort, an average of 235,054 unique TCR beta nucleotide sequences were sequenced per donor, around 20% of them non-productive. Five DR-DQ haplotypes were treated as single units for association and clustering because of strong linkage in the cohort. The study profiled the T cell repertoires of about 640 subjects by immunosequencing and related them to cytomegalovirus serostatus. The number of typed donors differed by locus: 629-630 for A, B, C, DRB1 and DQB1; 500 to 550 for DQA1; over 600 for DPA1; and around 450 for DPB1. A later analysis re-analyzed previously published TCR beta repertoires from 666 donors and added high-resolution HLA genotyping to study TCR occurrence patterns. Every repertoire in the discovery cohort had been generated on one and the same sequencing platform. The genetic ancestry cluster associated with self-reported Caucasian donors included over 65% of the 398 genotyped donors. Along with the approximately 620-subject first cohort, a separate validation cohort of over a hundred different subjects was used. An earlier analysis of about 620 of the donors applied high-throughput TCR beta sequencing to assess whether each TCR beta V gene segment acted as functional or pseudogenic. An early release covering roughly 640 HLA-typed donors comprised about 300 gigabases of sequencing data and around 86 million unique TCR sequences. The aim of the study was to test whether cataloging public T cell receptors could identify signatures of past pathogen exposure. In a later genetic analysis, genome-wide SNP genotypes for about three fifths of the 666 donors were used, and that subset was treated as a discovery cohort. HLA typing included class I and class II loci at four-digit resolution. The study combined high-throughput TCR immunosequencing, statistical association of individual TCRs with disease status, and machine learning to predict cytomegalovirus infection status. Alongside the repertoire data, information on donor age, sex, ethnicity and CMV serostatus was compiled. The study at large found these results: In this cohort, only TCR beta chains were sequenced, and detectable features were limited by the absence of alpha or paired-chain data. It was suggested by the authors that the approach could potentially be generalized to other disease states and immunological phenotypes. Assigning TCR associations to individual alleles was difficult when HLA alleles, especially DR and DQ, strongly co-occurred. Compared with the roughly 700-donor mean, donors in an Asian-associated ancestry cluster had fewer N-insertions in productive TCRs, according to a later genetic analysis. A cluster of highly shared sequence variants was judged likely to be a technical artifact of the sequencing pipeline. In vitro tests confirmed that three of the cytomegalovirus-associated TCR beta chains recognize cytomegalovirus antigens. A further reported finding was that TCR beta sequences accurately predicted the HLA-A and HLA-B alleles for most subjects in the first cohort. In an earlier analysis of several hundred of the donors, most TCR beta V segments were observed in productive rearrangements about 87% or about 30% of the time, broadly matching IMGT annotations. In a later analysis, several top co-occurrence clusters were reported to appear linked to parvovirus B19, influenza, CMV and Epstein-Barr virus. In both the original and validation cohorts, the classifier was reported to diagnose cytomegalovirus status with high specificity and sensitivity. For the cohort, immune exposure information was limited to CMV serostatus. A later analysis found that most CMV-associated TCR beta chains appeared HLA-restricted, with HLA associations seemingly driven largely by CMV exposure. In a later analysis, TCR association rates were found to vary across HLA loci, with the most associated TCRs seen for DRB1 alleles and the fewest for HLA-C alleles. Most TCR sequences were observed very rarely across donors, whereas some public TCRs were present in many individuals. Over 15 rarely observed V segments, including chromosome 9 orphons, were excluded from the earlier analysis of approximately 600 of the donors because counts were too low. A later analysis associated 17,000 or so TCR beta sequences with specific HLA alleles at a false discovery rate of 0.05. The study gave a list of 150 to 200 TCR beta chains associated with cytomegalovirus. Sequencing depth was assumed to be roughly uniform across donors in the presence/absence analyses, though that assumption may not hold. Because HLA typing was unavailable for some donors at each locus, only the typed subset was used in association tests. An association between a missense DCLRE1C variant and V-gene and J-gene trimming of TCR beta chains was found in a later genetic analysis and replicated in an independent cohort. In a later analysis, HLA-associated TCR beta chains were found to be more clonally expanded and to have lower generation probabilities than equally common non-associated chains. Correlated functional status among segregating V segments might reflect linkage disequilibrium, but an unknown experimental factor could not be ruled out.

The method behind the library was the immunoSEQ multiplex PCR assay. A mixture of 60 forward primers for TCR Vbeta segments and 13 reverse primers for TCR Jbeta segments was used in the multiplex PCR. Amplification of the CDR3 region of rearranged TCR beta genes was performed with a multiplex PCR assay on genomic DNA. The amplified TCR beta libraries were sequenced on the Illumina HiSeq System as 87-base-pair reads. The source study handled its data this way. In a later analysis, 80 million or so unique TCR beta chains were counted across the approximately 640 repertoires, and roughly 9.9 million of these chains were shared by at least two donors. Raw reads were error-corrected and collapsed into unique sequences with a nearest-neighbor algorithm that merged closely related sequences to remove PCR and sequencing errors. CDR3 sequences were aligned to IMGT reference sequences to assign V, D and J gene segments. Each retained sequence needed at least a six-nucleotide match to both a V gene segment and a J gene segment. A rearrangement was called productive if the CDR3 had no stop codons and remained in frame with V and J, and every other rearrangement was called non-productive. CDR3 was defined by IMGT convention, running from the second conserved V-encoded cysteine to the conserved J-encoded phenylalanine. In an earlier analysis of around 570 of the donors, sequences lacking an unambiguous match to a single V gene segment were excluded. In an earlier analysis of several hundred of the donors, V segments were called functional above 56.7% productive rearrangements and were called segregating when the between-donor standard deviation exceeded 5%. A statistical classification framework was developed to diagnose cytomegalovirus status using the catalog of TCR beta chain sequences. V and J gene assignment, in a later analysis, came from comparing TCR nucleotide sequences with IMGT/GENE-DB human TR gene sequences. In a later analysis, CDR3 sequences and most-parsimonious VDJ recombination scenarios were assigned using the TCRdist pipeline. In a later analysis, each TCR beta chain was defined by its CDR3 amino acid sequence together with its V-gene family, and reads lacking a unique V-gene family were excluded. In a later analysis, 550 to 650 highly shared, low-generation-probability nucleotide sequences were removed to address suspected cross-contamination and a sequencing artifact. For each public chain, a later analysis derived a clonal expansion index from normalized ranks of inferred template counts within each repertoire. Generation probabilities in a later analysis came from a VDJ recombination model fitted to out-of-frame rearrangements, and those results were checked against IGoR. In a later analysis, hypergeometric tests were used to score TCR-TCR, TCR-HLA and TCR-CMV co-occurrence, with a repertoire-size bias correction applied to TCR pairs. In a later analysis, false discovery rates were estimated by permuting HLA or CMV assignments 20 times. In a later analysis, co-occurring TCRs were grouped using DBSCAN, with TCRdist sequence similarity added in when clustering inside HLA-allele-positive subsets. Repertoires with fewer than 30,000 or more than 120,000 public chains, plus five repertoires with anomalous nucleotide sharing, were excluded from co-occurrence clustering. TCRdb re-hosts the immuneACCESS table, in-frame sequences only. Its copies lack some clones; in the studies checked, an unresolved V gene accounts for under half of them, and the cause for the rest is not known. The DNA was the basis for D and trimming; V, J and clone size are from that table. In this sample the table shows 150,000 to 200,000 clones, about 85% of which occur a single time. 2% to 2.5% of the sample belongs to the ten largest clones.

This TCR came from a man aged 18 to 29 in good health and CMV-seropositive. Sequencing used PBMCs.

The CDR3 reads CASRVLANEQFF. The sequenced DNA is TGTGCCAGCAGGGTACTAGCCAATGAGCAGTTCTTC. The chain was built from TRBV6-6 and TRBJ2-1, with a weak D call of TRBD2 (6 bases match). The germline V gene (reference sequence) yields MNHNY for CDR1 and SVGAGI for CDR2. The CDR3 starts with the cysteine, ends with the phenylalanine, and has 12 residues. Here the CDR3 DNA is all that survives: 36 bases in frame from base 1. The V and J ends are trimmed by 6 bases and 6 bases, leaving 9 bases between them.